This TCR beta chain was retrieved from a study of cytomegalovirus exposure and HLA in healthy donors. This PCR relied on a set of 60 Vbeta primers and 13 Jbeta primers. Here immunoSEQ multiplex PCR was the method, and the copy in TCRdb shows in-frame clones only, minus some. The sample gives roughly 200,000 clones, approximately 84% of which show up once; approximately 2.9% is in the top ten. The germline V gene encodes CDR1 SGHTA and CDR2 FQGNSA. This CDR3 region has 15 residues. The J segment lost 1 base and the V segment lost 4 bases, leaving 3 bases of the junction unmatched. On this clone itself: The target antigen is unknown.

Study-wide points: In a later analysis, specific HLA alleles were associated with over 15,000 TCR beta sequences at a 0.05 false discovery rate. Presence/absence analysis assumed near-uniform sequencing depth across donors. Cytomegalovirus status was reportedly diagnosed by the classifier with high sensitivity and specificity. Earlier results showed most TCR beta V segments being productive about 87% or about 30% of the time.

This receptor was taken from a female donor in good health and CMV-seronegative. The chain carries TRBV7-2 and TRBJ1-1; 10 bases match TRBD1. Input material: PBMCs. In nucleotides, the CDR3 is TGTGCCAGCAGCTCGGACAGGGGGGGGAACACTGAAGCTTTCTTT. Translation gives CASSSDRGGNTEAFF. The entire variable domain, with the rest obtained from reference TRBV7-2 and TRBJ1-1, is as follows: GAGVSQSPSNKVTEKGKDVELRCDPISGHTALYWYRQSLGQGLEFLIYFQGNSAPDKSGLPSDRFSAERTGGSVSTLTIQRTQQEDSAVYLCASSSDRGGNTEAFFGQGTRLTVV.